This entry features one T cell receptor beta chain sequence. Repertoires were generated with immunoSEQ multiplex PCR, while TCRdb's copy carries only in-frame clones and drops some. This repertoire shows 350,000 to 450,000 clones, approximately 91% found once; its top ten account for approximately 1.3%. This specimen comes from a study of blood T cell repertoires in COVID-19. Study context: Donors in the United States, Italy and Spain gave samples during acute or convalescent COVID-19.

Losses at the gene ends were 4 bases for V and 3 bases for J; bases not matched to a gene: 9. CDR1 and CDR2 (germline): SEHNR, FQNEAQ (reference sequence). The CDR3 length is 16 residues. Ages ranged from about 18 to 89 years, with residence in 24 US areas. Cohort placement rested on clinical history that participants reported themselves. The sequenced material came from PBMCs or T cells enriched from blood (not recorded which). The V and J genes are TRBV7-9 and TRBJ2-1; TRBD1 matches 7 bases. This clonotype was sampled from a woman in her late teens or twenties who had been exposed to COVID-19. The DNA for the CDR3 is TGTGCCAGCAGCTCTCGACAGGGTAGAAGCTACAATGAGCAGTTCTTC. Translated, it gives CASSSRQGRSYNEQFF.